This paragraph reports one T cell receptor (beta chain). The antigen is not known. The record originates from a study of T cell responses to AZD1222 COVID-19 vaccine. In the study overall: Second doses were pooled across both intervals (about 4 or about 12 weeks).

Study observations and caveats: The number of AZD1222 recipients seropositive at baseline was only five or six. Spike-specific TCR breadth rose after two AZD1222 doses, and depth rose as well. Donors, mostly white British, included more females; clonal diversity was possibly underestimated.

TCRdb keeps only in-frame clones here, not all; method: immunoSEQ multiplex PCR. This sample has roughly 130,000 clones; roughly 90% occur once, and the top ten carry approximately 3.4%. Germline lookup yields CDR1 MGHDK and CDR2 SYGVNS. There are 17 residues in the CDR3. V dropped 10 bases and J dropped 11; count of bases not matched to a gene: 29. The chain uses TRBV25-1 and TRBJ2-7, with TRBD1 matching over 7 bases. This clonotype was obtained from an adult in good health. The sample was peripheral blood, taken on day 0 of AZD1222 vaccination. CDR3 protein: CATQGETYSITYEHKYF. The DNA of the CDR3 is TGTGCCACCCAGGGGGAAACGTACAGTATAACCTACGAGCATAAGTACTTC.